The clone carrying this T cell receptor beta chain was seen a handful of times. The antigen is undetermined. These data belong to a study of beta chain features in type 1 diabetes. Findings of the study overall: Within each of all four CD4+ subsets, Type 1 diabetes patients had TCRB CDR3s that were moderately but significantly shorter.

The isolated RNA, all of it, was reverse transcribed, so expressed TCRB transcripts were what got sequenced. Method: immunoSEQ multiplex PCR; TCRdb's copy keeps in-frame clones and lacks some. The repertoire holds some 150,000 clones, with about an eighth as singletons. The source material was central memory CD4+ T cells from blood. This TCR was sampled from a man aged 18 to 35 with type 1 diabetes.

In DNA form, the CDR3 reads TGTGCCAGCTCAGGGGTAGACTACGAGCAGTACTTC. Residues: CASSGVDYEQYF. The chain joins TRBV18 to TRBJ2-7; D remains unclear. Trimming took 5 bases from V and 3 from J, leaving 8 bases between them. The CDR3 contains 12 residues. Germline CDR1 and CDR2: KGHSH and LQKENI.